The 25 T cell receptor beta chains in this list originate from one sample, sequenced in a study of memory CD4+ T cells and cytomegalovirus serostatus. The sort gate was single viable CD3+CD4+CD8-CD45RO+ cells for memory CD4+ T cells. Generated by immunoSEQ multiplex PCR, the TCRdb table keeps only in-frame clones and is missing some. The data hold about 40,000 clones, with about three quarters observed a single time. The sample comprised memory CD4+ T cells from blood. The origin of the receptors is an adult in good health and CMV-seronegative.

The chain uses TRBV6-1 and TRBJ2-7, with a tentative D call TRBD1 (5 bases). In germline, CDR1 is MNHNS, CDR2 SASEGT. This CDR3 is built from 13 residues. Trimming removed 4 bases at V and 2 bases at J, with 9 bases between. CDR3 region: CASSVRQPYEQYF. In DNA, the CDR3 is TGTGCCAGCAGTGTACGACAGCCCTACGAGCAGTACTTC.

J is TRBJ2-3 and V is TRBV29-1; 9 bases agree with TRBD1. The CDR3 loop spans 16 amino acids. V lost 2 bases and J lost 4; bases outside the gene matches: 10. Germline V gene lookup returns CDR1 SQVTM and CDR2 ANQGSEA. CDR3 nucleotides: TGCAGCGTTGAATTACAGACAGGGGGGGTTGCAGATACGCAGTATTTT. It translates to CSVELQTGGVADTQYF.

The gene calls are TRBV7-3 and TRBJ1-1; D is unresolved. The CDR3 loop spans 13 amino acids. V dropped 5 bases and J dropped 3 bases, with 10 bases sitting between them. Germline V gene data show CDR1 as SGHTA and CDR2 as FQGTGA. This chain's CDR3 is CASSQTGYTEAFF. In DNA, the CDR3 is TGTGCCAGCAGCCAAACGGGGTACACTGAAGCTTTCTTT.

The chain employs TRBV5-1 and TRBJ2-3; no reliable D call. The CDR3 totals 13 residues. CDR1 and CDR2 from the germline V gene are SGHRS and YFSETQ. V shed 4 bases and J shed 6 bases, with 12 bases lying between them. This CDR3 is CASSPVLEDTQYF. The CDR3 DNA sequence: TGCGCCAGCAGCCCAGTCCTAGAGGATACGCAGTATTTT.

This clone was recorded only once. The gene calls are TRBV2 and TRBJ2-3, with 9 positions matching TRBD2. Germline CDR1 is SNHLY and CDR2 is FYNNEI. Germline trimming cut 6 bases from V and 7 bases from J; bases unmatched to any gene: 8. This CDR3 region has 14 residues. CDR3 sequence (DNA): TGTGCCAGCAGCTCCGGGACTAGCTCCCATACGCAGTATTTT. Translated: CASSSGTSSHTQYF. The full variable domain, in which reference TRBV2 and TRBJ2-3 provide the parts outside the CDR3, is EPEVTQTPSHQVTQMGQEVILRCVPISNHLYFYWYRQILGQKVEFLVSFYNNEISEKSEIFDDQFSVERPDGSNFTLKIRSTKLEDSAMYFCASSSGTSSHTQYFGPGTRLTVL.

CDR3 in amino acids: CASSQGAPDTQYF. CDR3 coding DNA: TGTGCCAGCAGCCAAGGAGCGCCAGATACGCAGTATTTT. The chain has TRBV14 and TRBJ2-3; D is undetermined. CDR1 and CDR2 from the germline V gene are SGHDN and FVKESK. V was pared by 1 base and J by 4 bases, with 6 bases between. The CDR3 is 13 amino acids.

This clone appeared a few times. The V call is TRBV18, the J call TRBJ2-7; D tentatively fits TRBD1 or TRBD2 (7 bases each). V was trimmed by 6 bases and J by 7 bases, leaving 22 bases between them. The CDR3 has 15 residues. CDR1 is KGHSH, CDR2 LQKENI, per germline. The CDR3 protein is CASSQGGALSKEQYF. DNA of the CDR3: TGTGCCAGCTCGCAGGGGGGGGCCTTATCGAAGGAGCAGTACTTC.

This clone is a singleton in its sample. In DNA form, the CDR3 reads TGTGCCAGCAGCCCCGTCCCTTACAATGAGCAGTTCTTC. It translates to CASSPVPYNEQFF. This chain uses TRBV7-9 with TRBJ2-1; no clear D gene. CDR3 length: 13 residues. V was clipped by 5 bases and J by 4 bases, with 9 bases between them. CDR1 and CDR2 from the germline V gene are SEHNR and FQNEAQ (reference sequence).

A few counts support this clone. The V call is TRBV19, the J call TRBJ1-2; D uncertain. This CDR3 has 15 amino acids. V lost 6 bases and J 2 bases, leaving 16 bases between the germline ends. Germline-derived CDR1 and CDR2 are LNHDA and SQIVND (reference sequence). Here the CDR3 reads CASRRAQADNYGYTF. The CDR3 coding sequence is TGTGCCAGTAGGAGGGCGCAGGCTGACAACTATGGCTACACCTTC.

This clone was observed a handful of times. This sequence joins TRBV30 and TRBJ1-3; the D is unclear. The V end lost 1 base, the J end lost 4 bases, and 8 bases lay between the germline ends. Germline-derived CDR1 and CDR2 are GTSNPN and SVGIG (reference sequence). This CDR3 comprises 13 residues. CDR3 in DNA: TGTGCCTGGAGTGGGGCGGAGGGAAACACCATATATTTT. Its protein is CAWSGAEGNTIYF.

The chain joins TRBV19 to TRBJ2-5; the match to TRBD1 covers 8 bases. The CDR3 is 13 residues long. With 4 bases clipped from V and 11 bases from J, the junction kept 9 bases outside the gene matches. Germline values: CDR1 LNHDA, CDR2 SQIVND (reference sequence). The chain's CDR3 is CASSKQGAKEQYF. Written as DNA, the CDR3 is TGTGCCAGTAGTAAGCAGGGGGCGAAGGAGCAGTACTTC.

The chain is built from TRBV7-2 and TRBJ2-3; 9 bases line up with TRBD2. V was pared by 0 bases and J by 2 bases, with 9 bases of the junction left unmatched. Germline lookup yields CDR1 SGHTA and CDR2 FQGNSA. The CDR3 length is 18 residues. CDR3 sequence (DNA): TGTGCCAGCAGCTTAGCCCCAACCAGCGGGGGGTACACAGATACGCAGTATTTT. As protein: CASSLAPTSGGYTDTQYF.

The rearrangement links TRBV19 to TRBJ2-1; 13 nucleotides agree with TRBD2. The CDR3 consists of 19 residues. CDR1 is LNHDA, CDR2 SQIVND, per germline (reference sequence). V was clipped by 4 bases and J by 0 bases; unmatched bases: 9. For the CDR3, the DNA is TGTGCCAGTAGTACCCGGACTAGCGGGGGTCCCTACTCCTACAATGAGCAGTTCTTC. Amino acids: CASSTRTSGGPYSYNEQFF. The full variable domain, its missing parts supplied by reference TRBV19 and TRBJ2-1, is DGGITQSPKYLFRKEGQNVTLSCEQNLNHDAMYWYRQDPGQGLRLIYYSQIVNDFQKGDIAEGYSVSREKKESFPLTVTSAQKNPTAFYLCASSTRTSGGPYSYNEQFFGPGTRLTVL.

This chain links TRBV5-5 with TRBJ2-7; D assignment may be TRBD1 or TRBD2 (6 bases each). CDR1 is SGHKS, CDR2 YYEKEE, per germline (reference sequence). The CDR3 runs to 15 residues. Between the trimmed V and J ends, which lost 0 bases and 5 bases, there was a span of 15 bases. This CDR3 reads CASSLVGMGGNEQYF. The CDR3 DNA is TGTGCCAGCAGCTTGGTGGGGATGGGGGGCAACGAGCAGTACTTC.

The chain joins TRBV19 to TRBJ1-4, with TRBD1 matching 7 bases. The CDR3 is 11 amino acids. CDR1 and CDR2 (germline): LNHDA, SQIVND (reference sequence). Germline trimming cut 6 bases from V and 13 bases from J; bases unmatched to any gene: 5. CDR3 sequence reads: CASRGEGALFF. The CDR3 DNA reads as TGTGCCAGTAGGGGCGAGGGGGCACTGTTTTTT.

The CDR3 is CASSLVGNQPQHF. DNA for the CDR3: TGTGCCAGCAGCTTAGTGGGAAATCAGCCCCAGCATTTT. This chain connects TRBV7-8 to TRBJ1-5; D call uncertain. V gave up 1 base and J gave up 4 bases, with 5 bases separating them. Per the germline V gene, CDR1 is SGHVS and CDR2 is FQNEAQ. The CDR3 runs 13 residues.

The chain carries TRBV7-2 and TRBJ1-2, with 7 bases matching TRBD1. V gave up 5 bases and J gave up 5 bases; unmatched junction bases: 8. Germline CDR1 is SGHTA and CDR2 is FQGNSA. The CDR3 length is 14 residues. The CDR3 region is CASSRRDSPYGYTF. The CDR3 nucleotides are TGTGCCAGCAGCCGGAGGGACAGCCCTTATGGCTACACCTTC.

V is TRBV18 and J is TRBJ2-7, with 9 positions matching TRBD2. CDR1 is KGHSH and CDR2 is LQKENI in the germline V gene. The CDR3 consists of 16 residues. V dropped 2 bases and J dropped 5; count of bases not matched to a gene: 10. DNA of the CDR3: TGTGCCAGCTCACCAGGGGCTAGCGGGAATATGGACGAGCAGTACTTC. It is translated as CASSPGASGNMDEQYF.

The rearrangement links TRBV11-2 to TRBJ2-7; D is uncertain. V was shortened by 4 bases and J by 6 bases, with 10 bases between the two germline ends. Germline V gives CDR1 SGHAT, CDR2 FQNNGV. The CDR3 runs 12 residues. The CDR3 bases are TGTGCCAGCAGCTCCGGGCCCGGCGAGCAGTACTTC. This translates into CASSSGPGEQYF.

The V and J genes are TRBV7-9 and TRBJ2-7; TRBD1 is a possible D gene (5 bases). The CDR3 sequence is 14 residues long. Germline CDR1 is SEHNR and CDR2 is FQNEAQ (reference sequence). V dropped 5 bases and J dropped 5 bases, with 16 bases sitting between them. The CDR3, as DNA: TGTGCCAGCAGCCCGACAGTAGCCCCGAACGAGCAGTACTTC. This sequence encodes CASSPTVAPNEQYF.

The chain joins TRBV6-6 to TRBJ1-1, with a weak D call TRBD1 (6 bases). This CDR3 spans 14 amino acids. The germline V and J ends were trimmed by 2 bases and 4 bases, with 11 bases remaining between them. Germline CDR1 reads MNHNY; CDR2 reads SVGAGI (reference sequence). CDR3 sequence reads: CASSYPGAGTEAFF. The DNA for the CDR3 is TGTGCCAGCAGTTACCCGGGGGCTGGCACTGAAGCTTTCTTT.

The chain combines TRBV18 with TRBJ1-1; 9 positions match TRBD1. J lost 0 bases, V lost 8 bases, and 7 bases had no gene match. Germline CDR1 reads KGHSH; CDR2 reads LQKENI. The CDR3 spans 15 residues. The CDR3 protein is CASTGTGQMNTEAFF. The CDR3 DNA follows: TGTGCCAGCACTGGGACAGGGCAAATGAACACTGAAGCTTTCTTT.

CDR3 amino acids: CASSSGASGPTTEAFF. The CDR3, as DNA: TGTGCCAGCAGCTCGGGAGCCTCTGGGCCCACCACTGAAGCTTTCTTT. The V and J genes are TRBV11-2 and TRBJ1-1; D is uncertain. V lost 4 bases and J 4 bases, leaving 19 bases between the germline ends. The CDR3 is 16 residues long. CDR1 and CDR2 (germline): SGHAT, FQNNGV.

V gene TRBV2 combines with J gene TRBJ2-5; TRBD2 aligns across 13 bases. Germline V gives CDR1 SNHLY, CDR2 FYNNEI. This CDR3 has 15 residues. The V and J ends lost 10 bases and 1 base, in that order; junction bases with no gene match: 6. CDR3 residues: CATTSGGASQETQYF. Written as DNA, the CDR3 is TGTGCCACCACTAGCGGGGGGGCCTCCCAAGAGACCCAGTACTTC.

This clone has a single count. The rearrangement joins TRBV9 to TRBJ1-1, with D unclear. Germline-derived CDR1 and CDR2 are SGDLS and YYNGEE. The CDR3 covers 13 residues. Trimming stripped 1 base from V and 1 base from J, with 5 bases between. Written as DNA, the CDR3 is TGTGCCAGCAGCGTAACCGGGAACACTGAAGCTTTCTTT. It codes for CASSVTGNTEAFF. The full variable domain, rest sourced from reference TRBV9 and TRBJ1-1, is DSGVTQTPKHLITATGQRVTLRCSPRSGDLSVYWYQQSLDQGLQFLIQYYNGEERAKGNILERFSAQQFPDLHSELNLSSLELGDSALYFCASSVTGNTEAFFGQGTRLTVV.